One and the same sample provided the 12 T cell receptor beta chains below, sequenced in a study of response to subunit inactivated influenza vaccine. TCRdb ran MiXCR on the RT-PCR reads and lists one entry per CDR3 protein. Among about 540,000 distinct CDR3 sequences, approximately 22% were seen once, and the ten largest hold 2.5% to 3.5%. This same sample was also taken into another study, of T cells expressing NK-cell markers. That work contributes: The authors generated TCR beta cDNA through 5'RACE template switching with UMIs.

This material consisted of CD4+ T cells sorted from PBMCs, taken 11 to 12 days after vaccination. These receptors were collected from a man aged 50-59 years who received an inactivated influenza vaccine.

This sequence joins TRBV6-1 and TRBJ2-7; D gene unclear. V was shortened by 7 bases and J by 7 bases, with 11 bases between the two germline ends. Germline-derived CDR1 and CDR2 are MNHNS and SASEGT. This CDR3 is 11 amino acids long. The CDR3 DNA reads as TGTGCCAGCATGGGGTGGGAAGAGCAGTACTTC. Residues: CASMGWEEQYF.

In nucleotides, the CDR3 is TGTGCCAGCAGTTCGGGGGGCCCCTCGGCCCAGTACTTC. Amino acid sequence: CASSSGGPSAQYF. The chain recombines TRBV6-2 or TRBV6-3 with TRBJ2-5, with D possibly TRBD2 on 7 matching bases. Germline CDR1 MNHEY, CDR2 SVGEGT. The CDR3 is 13 residues long. The germline V and J ends were trimmed by 4 bases and 9 bases, with 15 bases remaining between them.

This chain uses TRBV29-1 with TRBJ2-7, with D possibly TRBD2 on 6 matching bases. Trimming left V 4 bases short and J 6 bases short, with 10 bases between. The V gene's germline CDR1 is SQVTM and CDR2 ANQGSEA. The CDR3 is made up of 11 amino acids. For the CDR3, the DNA is TGCAGCGTTGGGGACTGGCCCGAGCAGTACTTC. As protein: CSVGDWPEQYF.

J is TRBJ2-5 and V is TRBV21-1; whether TRBD1, the table's D call, matches the DNA was not checked. TRBV21-1 has pseudogene status. The CDR3 is 12 amino acids. The DNA for the CDR3 is TGTGCCAGCACCAGACAGGGGGAGACCCAGTACTTC. It codes for CASTRQGETQYF.

This clonotype occurred many times. The chain is built from TRBV12-3 or TRBV12-4 and TRBJ1-1; D gene unclear. Trimming pared 5 bases from V and 0 bases from J, leaving 7 bases between. The CDR3 totals 13 residues. The CDR3 sequence is CASSPTLNTEAFF. In DNA form, the CDR3 reads TGTGCCAGCAGTCCAACACTGAACACTGAAGCTTTCTTT.

This chain uses TRBV18 with TRBJ1-4, with no clear D. V lost 2 bases and J lost 8, with 9 bases in between. This CDR3 region has 13 residues. The germline gives CDR1 KGHSH, CDR2 LQKENI. The CDR3 DNA sequence: TGTGCCAGCTCACCATCTATATTCGAAAAACTGTTTTTT. Residues: CASSPSIFEKLFF.

This chain uses TRBV6-1 with TRBJ2-7, with 12 bases aligning to TRBD2. Germline V CDR1 and CDR2: MNHNS, SASEGT. The CDR3 spans 16 residues. V dropped 6 bases and J dropped 3; count of bases not matched to a gene: 9. CDR3 sequence: CASSDQLAGGHYEQYF. CDR3 DNA sequence: TGTGCCAGCAGCGACCAACTAGCGGGAGGTCACTACGAGCAGTACTTC.

V usage is TRBV18 and J usage is TRBJ2-5; 7 bases are shared with TRBD1. Trimming cost V 2 bases and J 1 base; bases outside gene matches: 7. The CDR3 runs 16 residues. Germline V gene sequence: CDR1 KGHSH, CDR2 LQKENI. In DNA form, the CDR3 reads TGTGCCAGCTCACCATCCTTGACAGGGTCCCAAGAGACCCAGTACTTC. It encodes CASSPSLTGSQETQYF. The full variable domain, its missing parts supplied by reference TRBV18 and TRBJ2-5, is NAGVMQNPRHLVRRRGQEARLRCSPMKGHSHVYWYRQLPEEGLKFMVYLQKENIIDESGMPKERFSAEFPKEGPSILRIQQVVRGDSAAYFCASSPSLTGSQETQYFGPGTRLLVL.

DNA for the CDR3: TGTGCCAGTAGTAAGGGAGCGAACACCGGGGAGCTGTTTTTT. Protein: CASSKGANTGELFF. The chain employs TRBV19 and TRBJ2-2, with D possibly TRBD2 on 5 matching bases. Trimming stripped 4 bases from V and 0 bases from J, with 6 bases between. CDR3 length: 14 amino acids. Germline V lookup: CDR1 LNHDA, CDR2 SQIVND (reference sequence).

The CDR3 sequence is CSGQRGGRETQYF. The CDR3 region has the DNA TGCAGTGGACAGCGGGGGGGCCGAGAGACCCAGTACTTC. The chain employs TRBV20-1 and TRBJ2-5; 10 nucleotides align to TRBD2. The CDR3 has 13 residues. The J segment lost 4 bases and the V segment lost 7 bases, leaving 6 bases of the junction unmatched. Germline CDR1 is DFQATT and CDR2 is SNEGSKA (reference sequence).

The rearrangement links TRBV10-3 to TRBJ2-6, with unresolved D. Trimming took off 3 bases at V and 0 bases at J, with 3 bases between the two ends. Germline-derived CDR1 and CDR2 are ENHRY and SYGVKD. The CDR3 runs 14 residues. The CDR3 DNA follows: TGTGCCATCAGTGAAAGCTCTGGGGCCAACGTCCTGACTTTC. Residues: CAISESSGANVLTF.

This sequence joins TRBV24-1 and TRBJ2-1; 9 bases are a match to TRBD2. The CDR3 spans 17 residues. Trimming removed 3 bases from V and 3 bases from J; junction bases left unmatched: 8. Per the germline V gene, CDR1 is KGHDR and CDR2 is SFDVKD. CDR3 sequence: CATSDTASGAHYNEQFF. The CDR3 nucleotides are TGTGCCACCAGTGATACGGCTAGCGGGGCGCACTACAATGAGCAGTTCTTC.